This is a list of T cell receptor beta chains from one sample in a study of blood T cells in healthy people across ages. Via MiXCR, TCRdb re-called the 5' RACE reads, giving one row per CDR3 protein. The sample holds around 500,000 distinct CDR3 sequences; roughly a quarter are singletons and the top ten take over 3.5%. This sample also belongs to another study, concerning T cells of mothers and their children.

The sample taken for sequencing was blood. The receptors were sampled from a boy aged 2 to 9 in good health. Both conserved end residues are trimmed from each CDR3. Some rows have no size entry. The others give once, few or many, or a class for an expanded clone.

>many|11|TRBV29-1
SVEVGSQETQY
>-|19|TRBV5-4
ASSLGKLGPPTAYQRYEQY
>-|14|TRBV6-5
ASSFSPGDRNYGYT
>few|13|TRBV6-5
ASSYHPQGGETQY
>-|13|TRBV4-3
ASSQEGVGANVLT
>-|12|TRBV2
ASKRDRGGEKLF
>many|12|TRBV5-1
ASSLGGRGETQY
>-|15|TRBV5-1
ASSSRGAKAGANVLT
>-|10|TRBV5-5
ASSMTRLGAF
>few|10|TRBV24-1
ATSDYGETQY
>-|13|TRBV6-5
ASSRGPPYQETQY
>-|13|TRBV5-1
ASSSGLTSGREQY
>few|13|TRBV3-1
ASSQLTGINTEAF
>-|12|TRBV5-1
ASGQSRSTGELF
>-|13|TRBV12-3/TRBV12-4
ASTTTTAYNEKLF
>few|12|TRBV15
ATSAMTANYGYT
>-|13|TRBV10-3
AISAIDRIQETQY
>-|16|TRBV15
ATSRDWGGDYASGTQY
>few|11|TRBV15
ATSSLVSYEQY
>-|14|TRBV7-9
ASSSQVGSTYNEQF
>few|13|TRBV11-2
ASSFGVTSGYEQY
>-|14|TRBV6-2/TRBV6-3
ASSYSTDRGSYEQY
>-|14|TRBV2
GSSDSIEQEYTEAF
>few|15|TRBV4-1
ASSHFPRTSGKETQY
>-|9|TRBV10-3
AINSGSEQF
>few|13|TRBV5-1
ASSTSGEIYNEQF
>few|11|TRBV19
ASSVQGDQPQH
>-|11|TRBV10-2
ASPAPNTGELF
>few|12|TRBV27
ASSYSGSAGELF
>-|12|TRBV5-5
ASRLAGEIYEQY
>few|15|TRBV10-1
ASSESTQTGDHQPQH
>few|13|TRBV5-6
ASSLQGFAKNIQY
>few|9|TRBV20-1
SARFASEQF
>few|11|TRBV2
ASRTGYTGELF
>-|11|TRBV30
AWSVTGDGEQF
>-|15|TRBV3-1
ASSQEGLNFFYYEQY
>few|12|TRBV10-3
AISPDLRTDTQY
>-|13|TRBV27
ASSSGTGRQNEQF
>-|13|TRBV29-1
SVLGLAGSYYEQY
>-|15|TRBV7-9
ASSLRVAGGRIETQY
>-|12|TRBV24-1
ATSDSARDYGYT
>-|12|TRBV7-7
ASSKTGQSNEQF
>-|10|TRBV29-1
SVDSGANVLT
>few|10|TRBV12-3/TRBV12-4
ASSSQGHIQY
>-|16|TRBV4-2
ASSTHWTGLGKGTEAF
>-|13|TRBV12-3/TRBV12-4
AGSFWQGAVNGYT
>-|12|TRBV6-4
ASSDVSAGETQY
>-|17|TRBV7-9
ASSLVVFIRAPRGNEQF
>-|10|TRBV29-1
SVERANEKLF
>few|13|TRBV3-1
ASSQEGGRVGELF
>-|14|TRBV3-1
ASSPPGTSGSGEQF
>-|15|TRBV29-1
SVDDEGRGMTPYGYT
>few|10|TRBV7-9
ASSDRPNGYT
>few|14|TRBV5-1
ASSADTSGGSYEQY